Sequencing of this T cell receptor beta chain was carried out in a study of blood T cell repertoires in COVID-19. As for the study in general: Material from acute and convalescent COVID-19 was sourced from the United States, Italy and Spain. Nucleic acid was either cDNA or gDNA, and it came from T cells, B-cell-depleted T cells, or PBMCs.

Per germline, CDR1 SEHNR and CDR2 FQNEAQ (reference sequence). V was pared by 5 bases and J by 7 bases, with 9 bases between. This CDR3 has 13 residues. Per the original methods: Amplifying reference gene primers gave estimates of nucleated cell counts. Data came from immunoSEQ multiplex PCR; TCRdb stores just in-frame clones and leaves some out. Clonal size and the V and J genes are those of that table, whereas D and trimming came from the DNA. The profile shows 240,000 or so clones, about 81% of them singletons. This clone came up a few times. J is TRBJ1-6 and V is TRBV7-9, with D unclear. Sequences were obtained from peripheral blood. The source is an older woman with active or convalescent COVID-19. CDR3 in amino acids: CASSPGGNSPLHF. CDR3 coding DNA: TGTGCCAGCAGCCCAGGCGGGAATTCACCCCTCCACTTT. Combining the CDR3 with reference TRBV7-9 and TRBJ1-6 gives the whole variable domain DTGVSQNPRHKITKRGQNVTFRCDPISEHNRLYWYRQTLGQGPEFLTYFQNEAQLEKSRLLSDRFSAERPKGSFSTLEIQRTEQGDSAMYLCASSPGGNSPLHFGNGTRLTVT.